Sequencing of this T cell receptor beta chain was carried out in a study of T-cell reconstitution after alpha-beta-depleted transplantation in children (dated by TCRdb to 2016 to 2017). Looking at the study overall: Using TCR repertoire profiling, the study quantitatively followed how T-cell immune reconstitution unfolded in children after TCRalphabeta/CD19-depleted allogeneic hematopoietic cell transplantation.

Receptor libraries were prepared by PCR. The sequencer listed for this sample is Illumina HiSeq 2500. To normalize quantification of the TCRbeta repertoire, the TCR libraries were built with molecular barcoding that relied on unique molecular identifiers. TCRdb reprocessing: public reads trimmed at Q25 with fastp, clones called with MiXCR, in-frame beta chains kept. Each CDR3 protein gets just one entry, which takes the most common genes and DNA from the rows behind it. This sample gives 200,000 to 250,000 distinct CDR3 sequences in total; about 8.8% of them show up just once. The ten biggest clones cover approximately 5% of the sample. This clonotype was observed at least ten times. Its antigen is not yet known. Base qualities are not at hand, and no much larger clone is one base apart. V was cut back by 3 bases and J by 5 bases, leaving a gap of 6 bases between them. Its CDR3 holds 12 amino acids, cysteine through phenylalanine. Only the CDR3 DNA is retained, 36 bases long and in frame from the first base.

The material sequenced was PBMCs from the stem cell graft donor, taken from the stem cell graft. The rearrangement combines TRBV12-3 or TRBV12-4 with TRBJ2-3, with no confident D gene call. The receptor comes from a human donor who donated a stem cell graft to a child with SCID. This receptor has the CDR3 CASSFWGDTQYF. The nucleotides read TGTGCCAGCAGTTTCTGGGGAGATACGCAGTATTTT.